The present TCR beta chain was sequenced within a study of CD8 T cells in Susac syndrome. Study-wide findings and caveats: The study's TCR sequencing and HLA analysis drew on a certain number of individuals. That number was acknowledged as relatively small.

On this clonotype: The antigen is not known.

V was cut by 5 bases and J by 4 bases, with 12 bases left in between. This CDR3 region has 15 residues. Reverse transcription of about 0.5 to 1 ug RNA used random hexamers. Via MiXCR, TCRdb re-called the immunoSEQ multiplex PCR reads, giving one row per CDR3 protein. The table shows 180,000 or so distinct CDR3 sequences, with around 95% occurring only once. V usage is TRBV12-3 or TRBV12-4 and J usage is TRBJ2-6, with no clear D. The TCR originated in a human donor with multiple sclerosis. What was sequenced was CD4+ T cells from PBMCs. CDR3 loop: CASSIRPPGANVLTF. The CDR3 bases are TGTGCCAGCAGTATACGTCCACCCGGGGCCAACGTCCTGACTTTC.